This T cell receptor (beta chain) came from a study of blood T cell repertoires in COVID-19. Background on the study: Both acute and convalescent COVID-19 samples were obtained from the United States, Italy and Spain. PBMCs, B-cell-depleted T cells, or T cells provided the cDNA or gDNA that made up the material.

V was shortened by 2 bases and J by 4 bases, with 14 bases between the two germline ends. Germline CDR1 and CDR2: KGHDR and SFDVKD. This CDR3 has 15 residues. Authors' data handling: Amplification of reference gene primers provided the estimated nucleated cell counts. TCRdb keeps only in-frame clones here, not all; method: immunoSEQ multiplex PCR. For V, J and clone size, that table is used; D and trimming come from the DNA. Of about 76,000 clones listed, around 83% are singletons. In Seattle, patients joined the study during active infection and were tracked longitudinally. The specimen sequenced was peripheral blood. This TCR was recovered from a man aged 55 to 70 with COVID-19, enrolled during active disease. This sequence joins TRBV24-1 and TRBJ2-7, with D possibly TRBD1 on 6 matching bases. CDR3 in amino acids: CATSDSGARGYEQYF. CDR3 nucleotides: TGTGCCACCAGTGATTCTGGGGCCAGGGGTTACGAGCAGTACTTC.